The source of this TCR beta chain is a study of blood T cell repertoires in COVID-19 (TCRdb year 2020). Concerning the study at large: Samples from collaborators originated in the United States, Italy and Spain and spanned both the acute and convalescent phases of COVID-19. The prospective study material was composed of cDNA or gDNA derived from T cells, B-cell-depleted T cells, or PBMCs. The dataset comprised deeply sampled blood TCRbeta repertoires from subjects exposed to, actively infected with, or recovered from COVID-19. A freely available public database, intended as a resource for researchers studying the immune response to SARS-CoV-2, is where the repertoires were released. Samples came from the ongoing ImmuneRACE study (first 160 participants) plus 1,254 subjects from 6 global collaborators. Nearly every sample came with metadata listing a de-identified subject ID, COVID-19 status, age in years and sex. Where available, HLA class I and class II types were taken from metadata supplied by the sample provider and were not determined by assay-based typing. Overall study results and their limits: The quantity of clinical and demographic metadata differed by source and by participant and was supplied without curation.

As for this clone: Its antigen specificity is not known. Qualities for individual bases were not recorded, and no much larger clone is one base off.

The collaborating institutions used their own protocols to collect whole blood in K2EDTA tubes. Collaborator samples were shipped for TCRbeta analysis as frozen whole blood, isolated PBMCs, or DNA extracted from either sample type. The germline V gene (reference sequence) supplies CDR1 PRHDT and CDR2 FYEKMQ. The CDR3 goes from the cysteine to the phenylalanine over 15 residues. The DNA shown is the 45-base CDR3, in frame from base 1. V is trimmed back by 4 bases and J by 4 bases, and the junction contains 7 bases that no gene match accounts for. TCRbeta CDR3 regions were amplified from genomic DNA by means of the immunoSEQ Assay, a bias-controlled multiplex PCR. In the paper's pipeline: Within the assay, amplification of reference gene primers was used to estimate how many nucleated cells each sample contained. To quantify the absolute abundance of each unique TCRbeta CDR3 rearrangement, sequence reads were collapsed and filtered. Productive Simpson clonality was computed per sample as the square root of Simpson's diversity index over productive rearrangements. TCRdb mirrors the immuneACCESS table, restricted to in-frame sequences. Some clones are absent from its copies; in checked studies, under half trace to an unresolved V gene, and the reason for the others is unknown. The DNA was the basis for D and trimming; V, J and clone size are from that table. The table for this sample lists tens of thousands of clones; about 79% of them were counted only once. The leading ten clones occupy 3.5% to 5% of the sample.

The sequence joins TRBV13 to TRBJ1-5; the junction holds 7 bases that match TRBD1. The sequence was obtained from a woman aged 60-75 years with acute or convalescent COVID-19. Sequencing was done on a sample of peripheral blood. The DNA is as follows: TGTGCCAGCAGCTCACAGGGGAGCGGTAATCAGCCCCAGCATTTT. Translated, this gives CASSSQGSGNQPQHF.